This T cell receptor beta chain was sequenced in a study of regulatory T cells in long-lasting Graves disease. Time point in this sample: newly diagnosed GD, antithyroid drugs for less than 3 months. Extracted RNA from PBMCs served as the source of the TCR library. Per the germline V gene, CDR1 is SGHDN and CDR2 is FVKESK. J was trimmed by 9 bases and V by 4 bases; bases with no gene match: 3. The CDR3 sequence is 14 residues long. This clonotype was detected many times. The TCR beta library used iRepertoire HTBI primers with Arm-PCR amplification of CDR3. TCRdb used MiXCR to reprocess the multiplex PCR reads, holding one entry per CDR3 protein. The table shows roughly 250,000 distinct CDR3 sequences, with about 18% occurring only once. These records were also assigned to another study, of T cells in Graves' hyperthyroidism and ophthalmopathy. That paper states: Initially, a first-round RT-PCR of the TCR CDR3 employed the HTBI primer set.

V is TRBV14 and J is TRBJ2-1; 13 bases are shared with TRBD2. This sequence was found in a woman under 40 with Graves disease. The sample consisted of peripheral blood mononuclear cells (PBMCs), taken at new diagnosis, from a patient treated with antithyroid drugs. This CDR3 is CASSPTSGGGEQFF. The CDR3 nucleotides read TGTGCCAGCAGCCCAACTAGCGGGGGGGGTGAGCAGTTCTTC.